This T cell receptor beta chain originates from a study of shared clonotypes between healthy human individuals. Study background: Participating donors consisted of two women and a few men aged 18 to 49. Study observations and caveats: Few donors limited the genetic and exposure-history diversity represented.

This clone has a handful of counts. Its antigen is currently unknown. Deep-level settings were used for running the assay. Produced via immunoSEQ multiplex PCR; TCRdb's table is partial and in-frame only. The table includes about half a million clones, more than 65% detected once. Germline V gene lookup returns CDR1 LNHDA and CDR2 SQIVND (reference sequence). V was trimmed by 3 bases and J by 1 base, leaving 6 bases between them. CDR3 length: 13 amino acids. Sequencing input: PBMCs. The sequence came from a woman between 35 and 50 years old in good health. Some clones in this sample may be carry-over from other donors' samples. The rearrangement uses TRBV19 and TRBJ1-1, with TRBD1 as a possible D gene (6 bases). The CDR3 nucleotides are TGTGCCAGTAGTATGGGGGCGAACACTGAAGCTTTCTTT. This sequence encodes CASSMGANTEAFF.